This note documents a single T cell receptor beta chain sequence. TCRdb independently ran MiXCR on the RACE reads; one entry per CDR3 protein. The repertoire consists of under 200,000 distinct CDR3 sequences, with approximately 15% occurring once and the leading ten covering 1.7%. Time point defined: patch test 1, 2 weeks after DPC sensitization. Treatment here: therapeutic diphenylcyclopropenone sensitization with weekly scalp DPC. Patch tests were applied only after blood draws. The sample is drawn from a study of human T cells and chemical hapten exposure. Germline CDR1 is SEHNR and CDR2 is FQNEAQ (reference sequence). The germline V and J ends were trimmed by 5 bases and 0 bases, with 10 bases remaining between them. The CDR3 spans 14 residues.

The specimen comprised whole blood, sampled in connection with sensitization to the hapten diphenylcyclopropenone (DPC). The receptor was isolated from a woman aged 25 to 45 with alopecia areata. Some clones in this sample may be carry-over from other donors' samples. The chain links TRBV7-9 to TRBJ1-1, with D hard to call. Here the CDR3 DNA reads TGTGCCAGCAGCCCACCCCGCGTGAACACTGAAGCTTTCTTT. Translating gives CASSPPRVNTEAFF. The entire variable domain, with the rest obtained from reference TRBV7-9 and TRBJ1-1, is as follows: DTGVSQNPRHKITKRGQNVTFRCDPISEHNRLYWYRQTLGQGPEFLTYFQNEAQLEKSRLLSDRFSAERPKGSFSTLEIQRTEQGDSAMYLCASSPPRVNTEAFFGQGTRLTVV.